This TCR beta chain emerged from a study of molecular identifiers for immune sequencing clone quantification (dated by TCRdb to about 2018). A note on the overall study: For a replicate experiment, RNA from roughly 20,000 or 100,000 naive CD8 T cells was divided into five aliquots, and four of the five aliquots were sequenced. The study was a methods study using CD8 T cells to benchmark molecular-identifier clustering-based TCR repertoire sequencing (MIDCIRS) and TCR RNA copy counting. Findings and caveats that apply to the study as a whole: Clones above 20 RNA copies held over 99% of molecules in CMV-specific effector cells but under 1% in naive cells. Modeling gave about 3.2 recovered TCR RNA copies per cell versus around 9.9 by digital PCR, implying about 30% capture efficiency. Spiked-in Jurkat TCR RNA equal to a single cell's worth was reported to be detectable even within one million naive CD8 T cells. The naive libraries included spiked-in Jurkat TCR RNA (around 9 copies' worth), and this RNA is not part of the donor repertoire. Identical TCR molecules sharing a barcode could cause highly expanded clone sizes to be underestimated. When barcode sub-clustering was not used, chimeric consensus sequences inflated TCR diversity, with chimeras reaching as high as 47%.

Libraries of naive CD8 T cells were built from approximately 22,000 to 940,000 sorted cells, with 10%, 30% or 50% of the purified RNA used. On a BD FACSAria II, naive CD8 T cells were FACS-sorted as CD8+CD4-CCR7+CD45RA+ and collected into RLT Plus buffer. To test detection sensitivity, Jurkat RNA equal to fewer than 13 TCR copies was added to samples of 20,000-1,000,000 naive CD8 T cells. CD8 T cells were enriched with RosetteSep CD8+ T Cell Enrichment Cocktail and Ficoll-Paque, followed by ACK red cell lysis. Libraries were made using PCR. Sequencing took place on a NextSeq 500. Bulk TCR libraries were made following a previously described method, with the TCR primers given in Table S5. The Qiagen AllPrep DNA/RNA kit was used to purify total RNA. Before analysis, reads from multiple sequencing runs of one library were combined. The paper's processing steps were these. Reads were retained only if their TCR constant sequence matched exactly, and those retained reads were trimmed to 150 nt and grouped according to their 12-nt molecular barcodes. Reads inside each barcode group were sub-clustered using a 15% Levenshtein threshold, and a quality-weighted consensus sequence was constructed for each RNA molecule. Non-functional sequences were excluded, and lower-count sequences lying one edit away from another sequence were also excluded. Based on fitting two negative binomial distributions, any barcode sub-cluster with under 20% of the maximum read count was discarded. TCRdb reworked the public reads: Q25 trimming with fastp, MiXCR clone assembly, productive beta chains retained. Every distinct CDR3 protein forms one entry, paired with its most common genes and DNA. V and J calls and clone size were set by TCRdb, not the authors. The sample table contains about half a million distinct CDR3 sequences; only one count was recorded for less than 30% of them. The ten top clones hold roughly 0.79% of the sample.

About this clonotype itself: No cognate antigen has been identified for it. Possible read error: a much larger clone is one base away.

Material for sequencing was naive CD8+ T cells from blood, with Jurkat cell RNA spiked in. The cell subset or site label, as the study defines it: FACS-sorted CD8+CD4-CCR7+CD45RA+ naive T cells. This TCR was recovered from a human donor in good health. Some libraries in this study had Jurkat cell RNA spiked in.

CDR3 region: CASSEVHPSSGANVLTF. The DNA sequence reads TGTGCCAGCAGTGAGGTCCACCCCTCCTCTGGGGCCAACGTCCTGACTTTC. The rearranged chain carries TRBV12-3 or TRBV12-4 and TRBJ2-6; no D gene is confidently identified. Counted from cysteine to phenylalanine, this CDR3 has 17 amino acids. The retained sequence is limited to the CDR3, 51 bases, with the frame set at the first base. V gives up 5 bases and J gives up 0 bases, and the segment between their germline ends measures 14 bases.